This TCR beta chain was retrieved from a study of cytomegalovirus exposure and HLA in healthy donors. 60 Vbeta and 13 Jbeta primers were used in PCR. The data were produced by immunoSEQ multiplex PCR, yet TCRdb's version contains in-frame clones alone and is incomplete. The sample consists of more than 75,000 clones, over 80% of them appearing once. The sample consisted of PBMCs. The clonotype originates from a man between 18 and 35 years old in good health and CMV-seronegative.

CDR3 sequence: CASSSRLAGWGTQYF. CDR3 nucleotides: TGTGCCAGCAGCTCCCGACTAGCGGGATGGGGTACGCAGTATTTT. The V gene is TRBV5-4, the J gene TRBJ2-3; 11 nucleotides agree with TRBD2. The germline CDR1 and CDR2 sequences are SGHNT and YYREEE (reference sequence). V trimming: 3 bases; J trimming: 8 bases; junction bases outside the gene matches: 8. The CDR3 totals 15 residues. Full variable domain (rest looked up from reference TRBV5-4 and TRBJ2-3): ETGVTQSPTHLIKTRGQQVTLRCSSQSGHNTVSWYQQALGQGPQFIFQYYREEENGRGNFPPRFSGLQFPNYSSELNVNALELDDSALYLCASSSRLAGWGTQYFGPGTRLTVL.